The entry below gives a single T cell receptor beta chain sequence along with its context. The antigen is not known. Amplification by 5'RACE using constant-segment primers produced TCR alpha and TCR beta cDNA libraries that carried sample barcodes and UMIs. TCRdb reprocessed the 5' RACE reads with MiXCR, giving one entry per CDR3 protein. The data hold roughly 450,000 distinct CDR3 sequences, with 15% to 20% observed a single time. The data were taken from a study of T-cell memory formation after mild COVID-19. Study outcomes and limitations: Mostly located in CM and EM were contracting CD4+ clones, with contracting CD8+ clones located in EMRA. A second wave expanding day 15 to 37 was CD4+-biased; contracting clones were balanced.

Sequences were obtained from PBMCs or a T cell subset sorted from them (not recorded which). This TCR was sampled from an adult woman who had mild COVID-19 (a few samples of this study predate the infection). Cell type and time point are not known.

This CDR3 reads CASSVEGEQPQHF. CDR3 DNA: TGTGCCAGCAGCGTAGAGGGGGAACAGCCCCAGCATTTT. V is TRBV9 and J is TRBJ1-5; tentative D call: TRBD1 (6 bases). The germline V gene encodes CDR1 SGDLS and CDR2 YYNGEE. The CDR3 consists of 13 residues. The germline V and J ends were trimmed by 0 bases and 7 bases, with 8 bases remaining between them.